Each of the 26 T cell receptor beta chains below was sequenced from the same sample in a study of breast tumors, draining lymph nodes, adjacent tissues. TCRdb independently ran MiXCR on the multiplex PCR reads; one entry per CDR3 protein. The table lists fewer than 250,000 distinct CDR3 sequences, less than 40% of them singletons. Samples came from axillary lymph nodes draining the breast cancer. Sequencing was done on a sample of axillary lymph node tissue. The receptors were gathered from a female donor with breast cancer. Some clones in this sample may be carry-over from other donors' samples.

The sample holds many counts of this clonotype. V is TRBV2 and J is TRBJ1-2; 7 nucleotides match TRBD1. The germline V gene encodes CDR1 SNHLY and CDR2 FYNNEI. Trimming removed 2 bases from V and 4 bases from J; junction bases left unmatched: 7. The length of the CDR3 is 15 residues. In DNA form, the CDR3 reads TGTGCCAGCAGTGAACGGGACAGCGATCCCTATGGCTACACCTTC. Translated, it gives CASSERDSDPYGYTF.

This clonotype has ten or more counts. V is TRBV29-1 and J is TRBJ2-7; tentatively, D is TRBD2 (5 bases). The ends were cut back, 7 bases at V and 0 bases at J, with 7 bases in the middle. Germline V gene lookup returns CDR1 SQVTM and CDR2 ANQGSEA. The CDR3 spans 11 residues. CDR3 DNA: TGCAGCGGACTATACTCCTACGAGCAGTACTTC. It encodes CSGLYSYEQYF.

Worth noting for this clonotype: A much larger clone differs by one base, so this may be a read error. This chain connects TRBV11-2 to TRBJ2-1, with 11 bases matching TRBD2. The CDR3 sequence is 15 residues long. Germline V gene sequence: CDR1 SGHAT, CDR2 FQNNGV. Trimming at V came to 3 bases and at J to 8 bases, leaving 6 bases not matched to a gene. CDR3 nucleotides: TGTGCCAGCAGCTTTGCCCCTAGCGGGAGGTATGAGCAGTTCTTC. This sequence encodes CASSFAPSGRYEQFF.

This clonotype was observed many times. The rearrangement uses TRBV2 and TRBJ2-4; 10 bases are shared with TRBD1. CDR3 length equals 16 residues. CDR1 is SNHLY and CDR2 is FYNNEI in the germline V gene. V shed 3 bases and J 6 bases; nucleotides not matched to a gene: 8. The CDR3 here is CASSDLPGQGLNIQYF. CDR3 nucleotides: TGTGCCAGCAGTGACTTGCCGGGACAGGGGTTAAACATTCAGTACTTC. Supplemented by reference TRBV2 and TRBJ2-4, the full variable domain reads EPEVTQTPSHQVTQMGQEVILRCVPISNHLYFYWYRQILGQKVEFLVSFYNNEISEKSEIFDDQFSVERPDGSNFTLKIRSTKLEDSAMYFCASSDLPGQGLNIQYFGAGTRLSVL.

This clonotype came up many times. The chain uses TRBV7-8 and TRBJ1-6; tentative D call: TRBD1 (5 bases). V lost 3 bases to trimming and J lost 0 bases, with 15 bases between them. The germline gives CDR1 SGHVS, CDR2 FQNEAQ. The CDR3 is 18 residues long. The CDR3 DNA reads as TGTGCCAGCAGCTTCTCTGCCGAGGGGAGCTCCTATAATTCACCCCTCCACTTT. Its translation: CASSFSAEGSSYNSPLHF.

This clonotype was observed at least ten times. The chain recombines TRBV5-5 with TRBJ1-6, with 9 bases aligning to TRBD1. Germline V lookup: CDR1 SGHKS, CDR2 YYEKEE (reference sequence). This CDR3 has 16 amino acids. The junction had 9 bases not matched to a gene; V was cut back by 3 bases and J by 8 bases. CDR3 residues: CASSSGQGSTHSPLHF. In nucleotides, the CDR3 is TGTGCCAGCAGCTCGGGACAGGGAAGTACCCATTCACCCCTCCACTTT.

The gene calls are TRBV27 and TRBJ2-1; D is perhaps TRBD1 or TRBD2 (5 bases each). Trimming cost V 7 bases and J 4 bases, with 14 bases left between them. The germline V gene has CDR1 MNHEY and CDR2 SMNVEV (reference sequence). This CDR3 spans 14 amino acids. CDR3 protein: CASIPGPLYNEQFF. CDR3 coding DNA: TGTGCCAGCATCCCGGGACCACTATACAATGAGCAGTTCTTC.

This chain links TRBV7-6 with TRBJ2-5; a weak D match, TRBD1 (6 bases). The germline V gene has CDR1 SGHVS and CDR2 FNYEAQ. V dropped 5 bases and J dropped 5 bases, with 12 bases sitting between them. CDR3 length equals 13 residues. The DNA of the CDR3 is TGTGCCAGCAGCCCAACTCAGGGGGAGACCCAGTACTTC. Translated, it gives CASSPTQGETQYF. Variable domain in full (rest from reference TRBV7-6 and TRBJ2-5): GAGVSQSPRYKVTKRGQDVALRCDPISGHVSLYWYRQALGQGPEFLTYFNYEAQQDKSGLPNDRFSAERPEGSISTLTIQRTEQRDSAMYRCASSPTQGETQYFGPGTRLLVL.

Remarks on this clonotype: A clone one base away is much larger, so this may be a read error. V and J are TRBV6-5 and TRBJ1-5; D unclear. The ends were cut back, 5 bases at V and 9 bases at J, with 14 bases in the middle. This CDR3 has 13 amino acids. Germline V gives CDR1 MNHEY, CDR2 SVGAGI. CDR3 amino acids: CASSPGDDRPQHF. The DNA of the CDR3 is TGTGCCAGCAGTCCCGGGGATGACCGGCCCCAGCATTTT.

This clonotype showed up just a few times. A much bigger clone sits one base away, suggesting this may be a read error. The V gene is TRBV20-1, the J gene TRBJ2-3; 10 nucleotides agree with TRBD2. The V and J ends lost 3 bases and 6 bases, in that order; junction bases with no gene match: 9. The CDR3 totals 15 residues. Looked up from germline, CDR1 is DFQATT and CDR2 is SNEGSKA (reference sequence). The CDR3, as DNA: TGCAGTGCTAGGCCTAGCGGGAGTATATCTGATACGCAGTATTTT. It is translated as CSARPSGSISDTQYF.

Many counts were recorded for this clonotype. The chain links TRBV3-1 to TRBJ2-1; D unclear. The CDR3 spans 11 residues. The V and J ends lost 5 bases and 8 bases respectively, with 7 bases between them. Germline assignment: CDR1 LGHDT and CDR2 YNNKEL (reference sequence). The CDR3 region has the DNA TGTGCCAGCAGCAGGGTCCATGAGCAGTTCTTC. It encodes CASSRVHEQFF.

This clonotype was recorded many times. This chain links TRBV20-1 with TRBJ2-5; a weak D match, TRBD2 (7 bases). This CDR3 comprises 15 residues. In germline, CDR1 is DFQATT, CDR2 SNEGSKA (reference sequence). V was shortened by 0 bases and J by 5 bases, with 16 bases between the two germline ends. CDR3 sequence: CSARDFARGPETQYF. The DNA for the CDR3 is TGCAGTGCTAGAGATTTTGCGCGGGGGCCTGAGACCCAGTACTTC.

Many counts were recorded for this clonotype. The V gene is TRBV19, the J gene TRBJ1-2; TRBD1 aligns across 7 bases. The CDR3 totals 14 residues. Trimming took 3 bases from V and 2 from J; bases not matched to a gene: 3. Per the germline V gene, CDR1 is LNHDA and CDR2 is SQIVND (reference sequence). CDR3 protein: CASSIQGGNYGYTF. In DNA, the CDR3 is TGTGCCAGTAGTATTCAGGGGGGAAACTATGGCTACACCTTC.

This clonotype turned up a few times. This may stem from a read error, because a much larger clone lies one nucleotide away. V usage is TRBV13 and J usage is TRBJ2-3, with D perhaps TRBD2 (5 bases). Germline V gene sequence: CDR1 PRHDT, CDR2 FYEKMQ (reference sequence). The V end was cut by 2 bases, the J end by 8 bases, with 8 bases between. The CDR3 runs to 12 residues. Written as DNA, the CDR3 is TGTGCCAGCAGCTTACCGGGGTTTACGCAGTATTTT. Its protein is CASSLPGFTQYF.

The chain couples TRBV20-1 to TRBJ1-1; possibly TRBD1 for D (5 bases). The germline V gene has CDR1 DFQATT and CDR2 SNEGSKA (reference sequence). Between the trimmed V and J ends, which lost 0 bases and 4 bases, there was a span of 18 bases. The CDR3 runs 16 residues. The DNA for the CDR3 is TGCAGTGCTAGAGATAACAGGACCCCCCAGAGCACTGAAGCTTTCTTT. Its translation: CSARDNRTPQSTEAFF.

This clonotype is judged medium-sized. The chain uses TRBV20-1 and TRBJ2-5, with no clear D. In germline, CDR1 is DFQATT, CDR2 SNEGSKA (reference sequence). Deletions cut 5 bases from V and 2 bases from J, with 9 bases between. The CDR3 spans 12 residues. The CDR3 sequence is CSALNKQETQYF. DNA of the CDR3: TGCAGTGCTCTTAATAAGCAAGAGACCCAGTACTTC.

This chain connects TRBV29-1 to TRBJ2-1, with 7 bases aligning to TRBD2. The V gene's germline CDR1 is SQVTM and CDR2 ANQGSEA. V lost 5 bases, J lost 4 bases, and 2 bases stayed unmatched. The CDR3 has 12 residues. For the CDR3, the DNA is TGCAGCGTTAGCGGGACTTACAATGAGCAGTTCTTC. This codes for CSVSGTYNEQFF.

This clonotype was observed at least ten times. The V call is TRBV20-1, the J call TRBJ2-7; possibly TRBD1 for D (6 bases). The germline V gene encodes CDR1 DFQATT and CDR2 SNEGSKA (reference sequence). The germline V and J ends were trimmed by 2 bases and 3 bases, with 14 bases remaining between them. CDR3 length: 14 amino acids. CDR3 DNA: TGCAGTGCTAGATTCAGCGCAGGGGACTACGAGCAGTACTTC. Its protein product is CSARFSAGDYEQYF.

The gene calls are TRBV4-3 and TRBJ2-7, with D maybe TRBD2 (6 bases). Trimming removed 4 bases at V and 2 bases at J, with 12 bases between. The germline gives CDR1 LGHNA, CDR2 YSLEER. The CDR3 is 14 residues long. The CDR3 loop is CASSLFGGAYEQYF. The CDR3 DNA reads TGCGCCAGCAGCCTTTTCGGGGGAGCCTACGAGCAGTACTTC.

This sequence joins TRBV2 and TRBJ2-1, with 8 bases matching TRBD1. Germline V CDR1 and CDR2: SNHLY, FYNNEI. CDR3 length: 15 amino acids. Trimming removed 8 bases from V and 6 bases from J; junction bases left unmatched: 12. The CDR3 nucleotides are TGTGCCAGCGTTAGACAGGGGTCCTCCCTCAATGAGCAGTTCTTC. Translating it yields CASVRQGSSLNEQFF.

A remark on this clonotype: As the CDR3 is not closed by the conserved phenylalanine or tryptophan, this likely results from a read error. This chain joins TRBV9 and TRBJ1-1; D uncertain. This CDR3 is 13 amino acids long. V lost 6 bases and J 1 base, leaving 10 bases between the germline ends. CDR1 and CDR2 from the germline V gene are SGDLS and YYNGEE. The CDR3 DNA follows: TGTGCCAGCACCCCCGACACGAACACTGAAGCTTTCTCT. Protein product: CASTPDTNTEAFS.

In its sample, this clonotype was seen many times. The V and J genes are TRBV12-3 or TRBV12-4 and TRBJ1-4; D is unclear. The CDR3 covers 14 residues. V shed 8 bases and J shed 6 bases, with 16 bases lying between them. DNA of the CDR3: TGTGCCAGCGGGAAGGGTAGGGAAGATGAAAAACTGTTTTTT. It is translated as CASGKGREDEKLFF.

This clonotype showed up many times. This chain uses TRBV6-4 with TRBJ2-1, with 12 bases aligning to TRBD2. CDR3 length: 15 residues. Germline CDR1 is MRHNA and CDR2 is SNTAGT. The V and J ends lost 5 bases and 6 bases, in that order; junction bases with no gene match: 5. The CDR3 sequence: CASSLLAGGTNEQFF. CDR3 DNA: TGTGCCAGCAGTCTACTAGCGGGAGGAACCAATGAGCAGTTCTTC.

This clonotype was counted at least ten times. V and J are TRBV6-5 and TRBJ1-2, with D maybe TRBD1 (6 bases). With 11 bases removed from V and 7 bases from J, the gap between germline ends came to 11 bases. This CDR3 has 10 amino acids. Germline CDR1 reads MNHEY; CDR2 reads SVGAGI. The CDR3 loop is CAGTRGGYTF. The CDR3 nucleotides are TGTGCCGGGACACGGGGTGGCTACACCTTC.

At least ten counts were recorded for this clonotype. Relative to the germline gene, one junction end is altered; a read error may explain this. The chain employs TRBV10-2 and TRBJ2-7; D remains unclear. The CDR3 sequence is 12 residues long. From germline, CDR1 is WSHSY and CDR2 SAAADI. This chain's CDR3 is CASSQSAYEQYF. The CDR3 nucleotides read TGCGCCAGCAGTCAGTCCGCCTACGAGCAGTACTTC.

This clonotype has a count of ten or more. The CDR3 DNA is TGCAGCGTTGGGACGGCGAACACTGAAGCTTTCTTT. Translated, it gives CSVGTANTEAFF. This chain joins TRBV29-1 and TRBJ1-1; D is ambiguous. Trimming left V 4 bases short and J 1 base short, with 7 bases between. This CDR3 has 12 amino acids. From germline, CDR1 is SQVTM and CDR2 ANQGSEA.